Shown below are 25 T cell receptor beta chains from a single sample sequenced in a study of blood T cell repertoires in COVID-19. TCRdb keeps only in-frame clones here, not all; method: immunoSEQ multiplex PCR. The profile covers about 78,000 clones, with 90% appearing a single time and around 1% taken by the ten largest. Material: peripheral blood. These receptors were obtained from a woman between 45 and 65 years old in a cohort sampled during active COVID-19.

This clone appeared once. The rearrangement uses TRBV25-1 and TRBJ1-1, with 7 bases fitting TRBD1. Germline lookup yields CDR1 MGHDK and CDR2 SYGVNS. CDR3 length: 16 residues. Trimming at V came to 3 bases and at J to 0 bases, leaving 7 bases not matched to a gene. Here the CDR3 DNA reads TGTGCCAGCAGTGAGGCGGCAGGGGGATTGAACACTGAAGCTTTCTTT. Translating it yields CASSEAAGGLNTEAFF.

This chain connects TRBV6-5 to TRBJ2-5, with 10 bases matching TRBD2. V gave up 5 bases and J gave up 7 bases; unmatched junction bases: 4. The V gene's germline CDR1 is MNHEY and CDR2 SVGAGI. CDR3 length: 13 amino acids. CDR3 in DNA: TGTGCCAGCAGTCTAGCGGGAGTTAGGACCCAGTACTTC. This gives the protein CASSLAGVRTQYF.

The chain is built from TRBV11-1 and TRBJ1-1, with TRBD1 matching over 7 bases. The CDR3 has 15 amino acids. With 7 bases clipped from V and 0 bases from J, the junction kept 8 bases outside the gene matches. Germline V gene lookup returns CDR1 SGHAT and CDR2 FQDESV (reference sequence). CDR3 nucleotides: TGTGCCAGCAACCCACTGACAGGGTTGAACACTGAAGCTTTCTTT. As protein: CASNPLTGLNTEAFF.

V gene TRBV28 combines with J gene TRBJ2-2, with 8 bases identical to TRBD1. The germline V gene has CDR1 MDHEN and CDR2 SYDVKM. CDR3 length: 15 residues. V was clipped by 4 bases and J by 6 bases; unmatched bases: 7. The CDR3 here is CASSSSDRDAGELFF. CDR3 DNA: TGTGCCAGCAGTTCCTCGGACAGGGATGCCGGGGAGCTGTTTTTT.

CDR3 in amino acids: CASSREGADTQYF. The CDR3, as DNA: TGCGCCAGCAGCCGAGAAGGGGCAGATACGCAGTATTTT. This chain joins TRBV10-1 and TRBJ2-3, with D possibly TRBD1 on 5 matching bases. CDR1 is WNHNN and CDR2 is SYGVQD in the germline V gene (reference sequence). The germline V and J ends were trimmed by 6 bases and 4 bases, with 11 bases remaining between them. The CDR3 extends over 13 amino acids.

The rearrangement uses TRBV28 and TRBJ1-1; 8 positions agree with TRBD1. V gave up 2 bases and J gave up 5 bases; unmatched junction bases: 7. Germline values: CDR1 MDHEN, CDR2 SYDVKM. The CDR3 loop spans 15 amino acids. This CDR3 reads CASSLQGQARTEAFF. The CDR3 DNA follows: TGTGCCAGCAGTTTACAGGGACAGGCGAGGACTGAAGCTTTCTTT.

The chain carries TRBV9 and TRBJ2-1, with D perhaps TRBD2 (7 bases). Deletions cut 3 bases from V and 0 bases from J, with 13 bases between. Germline V gives CDR1 SGDLS, CDR2 YYNGEE. This CDR3 has 16 residues. CDR3 sequence: CASSAKGGLSYNEQFF. DNA for the CDR3: TGTGCCAGCAGCGCGAAGGGGGGGCTCTCCTACAATGAGCAGTTCTTC.

The chain recombines TRBV6-2 or TRBV6-3 with TRBJ2-1, with D uncertain. Trimming took 3 bases from V and 5 from J, leaving 8 bases between them. The V gene's germline CDR1 is MNHEY and CDR2 SVGEGT. The CDR3 length is 13 residues. CDR3 protein: CASSYYEDNEQFF. As DNA, the CDR3 is TGTGCCAGCAGTTATTATGAGGACAATGAGCAGTTCTTC.

V and J are TRBV5-1 and TRBJ2-2, with 11 bases identical to TRBD2. CDR3 length: 19 residues. Germline values: CDR1 SGHRS, CDR2 YFSETQ. After removal of 2 bases from V and 5 bases from J, the junction contained 14 bases not matched to a gene. Here the CDR3 reads CASSFGTSGPSTWTGELFF. The CDR3 region has the DNA TGCGCCAGCAGCTTTGGGACTAGCGGACCTTCTACGTGGACCGGGGAGCTGTTTTTT.

This chain connects TRBV25-1 to TRBJ1-2, with 9 bases lining up with TRBD1. The CDR3 extends over 13 amino acids. Unmatched junction bases numbered 7, after V lost 6 bases and J lost 8 bases. Looked up from germline, CDR1 is MGHDK and CDR2 is SYGVNS. CDR3 nucleotide sequence: TGTGCCAGCAGCCGGACAGGGGCGGGGGGCTACACCTTC. It specifies CASSRTGAGGYTF.

Here the CDR3 DNA reads TGTGCCAGTGCTTTCCTGGGGCGGGGGACTCCGCGAGGAAACACCATATATTTT. Encoded protein: CASAFLGRGTPRGNTIYF. This chain connects TRBV19 to TRBJ1-3; D might be TRBD1 (5 bases). V lost 8 bases to trimming and J lost 4 bases, with 27 bases between them. The CDR3 length is 18 residues. Germline lookup yields CDR1 LNHDA and CDR2 SQIVND (reference sequence).

This chain uses TRBV5-4 with TRBJ2-7; tentatively, D is TRBD1 (6 bases). Germline V gene sequence: CDR1 SGHNT, CDR2 YYREEE (reference sequence). The CDR3 consists of 14 residues. The V end lost 4 bases, the J end lost 0 bases, and 11 bases lay between the germline ends. The CDR3 nucleotides are TGTGCCAGCAGCCCCCGGACAGCCTCCTACGAGCAGTACTTC. Translated, it gives CASSPRTASYEQYF.

The chain combines TRBV28 with TRBJ2-1; possibly TRBD2 for D (6 bases). V lost 5 bases and J lost 12, with 26 bases in between. The CDR3 is 16 amino acids. Germline CDR1 is MDHEN and CDR2 is SYDVKM. The CDR3 here is CASSTPPGLALGGQFF. For the CDR3, the DNA is TGTGCCAGCAGTACTCCTCCGGGACTGGCCTTAGGCGGGCAGTTCTTC.

The rearrangement joins TRBV9 to TRBJ2-1; maybe TRBD1 (6 bases). This CDR3 is built from 14 residues. Germline CDR1 and CDR2: SGDLS and YYNGEE. Deletions cut 4 bases from V and 1 base from J, with 9 bases between. The CDR3, as DNA: TGTGCCAGCAGCTCACAGGGTTCCTACAATGAGCAGTTCTTC. The encoded protein is CASSSQGSYNEQFF.

The chain combines TRBV28 with TRBJ2-6; 7 bases are shared with TRBD1. J lost 2 bases, V lost 5 bases, and 0 bases had no gene match. The germline gives CDR1 MDHEN, CDR2 SYDVKM. The CDR3 is 14 residues long. Here the CDR3 reads CASSQGAGANVLTF. DNA of the CDR3: TGTGCCAGCAGTCAGGGGGCTGGGGCCAACGTCCTGACTTTC.

The CDR3 DNA sequence: TGTGCCAGTTCTAAAGCAGGACAAGCCTACGAGCAGTACTTC. Amino acids: CASSKAGQAYEQYF. The V call is TRBV18, the J call TRBJ2-7; a possible D gene is TRBD1 (5 bases). CDR3 length equals 14 residues. Between the trimmed V and J ends, which lost 9 bases and 2 bases, there was a span of 17 bases. Germline V CDR1 and CDR2: KGHSH, LQKENI.

This clone has a single count. The V call is TRBV18, the J call TRBJ1-4; 9 nucleotides agree with TRBD1. The CDR3 runs to 16 residues. CDR1 and CDR2 (germline): KGHSH, LQKENI. V was pared by 4 bases and J by 3 bases, with 6 bases of the junction left unmatched. CDR3 DNA: TGTGCCAGCTCACTTACAGGGGGCGTGGCTAATGAAAAACTGTTTTTT. Protein: CASSLTGGVANEKLFF.

The rearrangement uses TRBV27 and TRBJ1-2; 9 nucleotides align to TRBD1. CDR1 MNHEY and CDR2 SMNVEV come from the germline V gene (reference sequence). V shed 6 bases, J shed 5 bases, and the junction held 4 bases outside the gene matches. The CDR3 runs 13 residues. CDR3 in DNA: TGTGCCAGCAGGACCGGGACAGGGTATGGCTACACCTTC. The encoded protein is CASRTGTGYGYTF.

This clone was found a few times. The rearrangement links TRBV19 to TRBJ1-1; TRBD1 matches at 7 bases. The CDR3 totals 16 residues. The V segment lost 6 bases and the J segment 3 bases; nucleotides outside the gene matches: 13. Per germline, CDR1 LNHDA and CDR2 SQIVND (reference sequence). The DNA of the CDR3 is TGTGCCAGTAGCGGAGGGGGCTCACGAAGGGACACTGAAGCTTTCTTT. Its protein is CASSGGGSRRDTEAFF.

This clone was found once. V is TRBV27 and J is TRBJ1-2, with D perhaps matching TRBD1 (6 bases). The length of the CDR3 is 15 residues. V was trimmed by 6 bases and J by 2 bases, leaving 16 bases between them. Germline-derived CDR1 and CDR2 are MNHEY and SMNVEV (reference sequence). CDR3 residues: CASSGTPTQNYGYTF. In DNA, the CDR3 is TGTGCCAGCAGCGGGACACCGACCCAGAACTATGGCTACACCTTC.

J is TRBJ2-6 and V is TRBV5-8; D not resolved. The CDR3 covers 17 residues. Germline V gene sequence: CDR1 SGHTS, CDR2 YDEGEE. V lost 0 bases and J 3 bases, leaving 13 bases between the germline ends. The CDR3 reads CASSLGATDIGANVLTF. DNA of the CDR3: TGTGCCAGCAGCTTGGGGGCAACAGACATTGGGGCCAACGTCCTGACTTTC.

This chain joins TRBV9 and TRBJ2-1; D is possibly TRBD2 (6 bases). The V and J ends lost 4 bases and 7 bases respectively, with 18 bases between them. The CDR3 is made up of 15 amino acids. From germline, CDR1 is SGDLS and CDR2 YYNGEE. In DNA, the CDR3 is TGTGCCAGCAGCCCGTATAGCGGAGGGGAGAATGAGCAGTTCTTC. Translation: CASSPYSGGENEQFF.

The chain joins TRBV6-5 to TRBJ2-3, with D possibly TRBD2 on 6 matching bases. V was trimmed by 7 bases and J by 10 bases, leaving 15 bases between them. From germline, CDR1 is MNHEY and CDR2 SVGAGI. The CDR3 has 12 residues. The CDR3 loop reads CASTSVGGPQYF. CDR3 DNA: TGTGCCAGCACCTCCGTGGGGGGTCCGCAGTATTTT.

This clone was counted only a few times. The J gene is TRBJ1-6, the V gene TRBV5-1, with D possibly matching TRBD1 (5 bases). Trimming removed 5 bases at V and 5 bases at J, with 14 bases between. The CDR3 has 15 residues. The V gene's germline CDR1 is SGHRS and CDR2 YFSETQ. The CDR3 sequence is CASREQQADNSPLHF. The CDR3 DNA follows: TGCGCCAGCAGAGAACAACAGGCAGATAATTCACCCCTCCACTTT.

This chain joins TRBV15 and TRBJ2-1, with a possible D match to TRBD2 (6 bases). The CDR3 extends over 15 amino acids. Germline-derived CDR1 and CDR2 are LNHNV and YYDKDF (reference sequence). Trimming cost V 5 bases and J 5 bases, with 16 bases left between them. The DNA for the CDR3 is TGTGCCACCAGCTCCCTGGGCGGGACCGACAATGAGCAGTTCTTC. Translation gives CATSSLGGTDNEQFF.